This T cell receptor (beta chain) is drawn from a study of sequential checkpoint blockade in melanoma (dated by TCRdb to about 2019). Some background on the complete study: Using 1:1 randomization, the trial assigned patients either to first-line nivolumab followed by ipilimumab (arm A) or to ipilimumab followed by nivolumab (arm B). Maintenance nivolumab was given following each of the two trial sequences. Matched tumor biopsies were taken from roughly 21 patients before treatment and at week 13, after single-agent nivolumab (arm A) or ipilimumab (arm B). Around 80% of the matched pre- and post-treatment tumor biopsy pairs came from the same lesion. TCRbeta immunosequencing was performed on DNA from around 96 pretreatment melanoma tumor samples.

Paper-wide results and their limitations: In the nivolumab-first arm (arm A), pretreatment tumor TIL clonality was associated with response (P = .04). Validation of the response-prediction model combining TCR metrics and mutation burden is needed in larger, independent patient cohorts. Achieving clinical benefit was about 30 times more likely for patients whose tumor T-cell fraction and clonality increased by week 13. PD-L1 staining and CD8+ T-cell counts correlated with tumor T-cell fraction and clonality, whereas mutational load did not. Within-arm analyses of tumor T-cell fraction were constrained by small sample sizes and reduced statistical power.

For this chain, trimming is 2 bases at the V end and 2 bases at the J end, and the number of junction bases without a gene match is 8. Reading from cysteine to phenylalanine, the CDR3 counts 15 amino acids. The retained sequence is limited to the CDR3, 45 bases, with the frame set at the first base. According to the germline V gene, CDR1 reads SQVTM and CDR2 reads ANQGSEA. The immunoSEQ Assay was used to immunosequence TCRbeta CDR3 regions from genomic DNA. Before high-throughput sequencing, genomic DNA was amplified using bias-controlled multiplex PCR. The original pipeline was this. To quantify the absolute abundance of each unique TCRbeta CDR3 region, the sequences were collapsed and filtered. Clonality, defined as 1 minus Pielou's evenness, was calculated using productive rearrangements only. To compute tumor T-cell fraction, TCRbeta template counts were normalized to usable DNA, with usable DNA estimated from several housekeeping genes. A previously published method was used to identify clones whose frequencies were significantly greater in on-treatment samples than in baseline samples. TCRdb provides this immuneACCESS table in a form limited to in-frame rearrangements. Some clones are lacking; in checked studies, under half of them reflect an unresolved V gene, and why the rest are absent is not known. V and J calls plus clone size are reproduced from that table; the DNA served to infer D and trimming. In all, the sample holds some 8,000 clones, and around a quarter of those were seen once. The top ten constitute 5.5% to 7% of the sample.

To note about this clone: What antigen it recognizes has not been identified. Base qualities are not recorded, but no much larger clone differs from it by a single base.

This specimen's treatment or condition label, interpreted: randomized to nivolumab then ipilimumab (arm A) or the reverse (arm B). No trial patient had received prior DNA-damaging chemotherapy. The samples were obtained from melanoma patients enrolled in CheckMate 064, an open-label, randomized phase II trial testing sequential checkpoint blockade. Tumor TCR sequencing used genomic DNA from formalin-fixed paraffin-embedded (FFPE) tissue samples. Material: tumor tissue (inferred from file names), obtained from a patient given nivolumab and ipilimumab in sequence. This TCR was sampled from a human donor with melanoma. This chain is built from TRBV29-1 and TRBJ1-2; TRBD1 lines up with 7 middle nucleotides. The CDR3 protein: CSVEPRQGGNYGYTF. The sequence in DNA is TGCAGCGTTGAACCTCGACAGGGCGGGAACTATGGCTACACCTTC.